This TCR beta chain was sequenced during a study of T cells in women clearing cervical HPV infection. At the level of the study: For cases, blood was sampled a median about 160 days after lesion detection, interquartile range roughly 85 to 200 days.

The data were produced by immunoSEQ multiplex PCR, yet TCRdb's version contains in-frame clones alone and is incomplete. The table for this sample gives roughly 20,000 clones. Prevalent HPV16 infections were excluded; only incident single HPV16 infections included. The receptor was isolated from a woman aged 18-69 years with a cervical HPV16 infection that either progressed to CIN3+ or cleared (not recorded which). The specimen was blood buffy coat.

CDR3: CASSSSGVHNEQFF. Incomplete CDR3 DNA: TGTGCCAGCAGCTCCTCCGGGGTCCACAATGAG. The chain links TRBV7-6 to TRBJ2-1, with TRBD2 as a possible D gene (5 bases). The read terminates 3 residues before the CDR3 end, so the remaining end is supplied by the germline J gene. The length of the CDR3 is 14 residues. Germline V gene data show CDR1 as SGHVS and CDR2 as FNYEAQ. Trimming left V 4 bases short and J 5 bases short, with 12 bases between.